The sequence of this TCR beta chain was determined in a study of a mutant IDH1 vaccine in newly diagnosed glioma. Overall study context: Vaccine dosing followed radiotherapy by 4-6 weeks, or accompanied temozolomide cycles. A roughly 62% male, approximately 38% female split and a mean age of roughly 37 years characterized treated patients.

The study's findings and limits: Vaccine-induced responses were seen in under 95% of patients, spanning several MHC alleles.

Time point described: week 35, safety follow-up. With topical imiquimod, each dose of the vaccine consisted of 300 ug of mutant IDH1 20-mer peptide. Scheduled for weeks 1, 3, 5, 7, 11, 15, 19 and 23, eight vaccinations were given to patients. Regarding this clone: The antigen remains unidentified.

Germline CDR1 reads MGHRA; CDR2 reads YSYEKL. This CDR3 region has 15 residues. Sequencing was performed with immunoSEQ multiplex PCR; in TCRdb, only in-frame clones are kept and a portion is missing. Of about 69,000 clones listed, around 90% are singletons. This sequence originates from a man aged 25 to 40 with glioma. Sequencing used PBMCs, obtained from a glioma patient whose treatment included an IDH1 peptide vaccine. The gene calls are TRBV4-1 and TRBJ2-5, with TRBD1 matching 7 bases. With the DNA end fitting TRBJ2-7 better, the J assignment may be wrong. CDR3 bases: TGCGCCAGCAGCCGAGTTAGAGACAGGGACTACGAGCAGTACTTC. Protein product: CASSRVRDRDYEQYF.